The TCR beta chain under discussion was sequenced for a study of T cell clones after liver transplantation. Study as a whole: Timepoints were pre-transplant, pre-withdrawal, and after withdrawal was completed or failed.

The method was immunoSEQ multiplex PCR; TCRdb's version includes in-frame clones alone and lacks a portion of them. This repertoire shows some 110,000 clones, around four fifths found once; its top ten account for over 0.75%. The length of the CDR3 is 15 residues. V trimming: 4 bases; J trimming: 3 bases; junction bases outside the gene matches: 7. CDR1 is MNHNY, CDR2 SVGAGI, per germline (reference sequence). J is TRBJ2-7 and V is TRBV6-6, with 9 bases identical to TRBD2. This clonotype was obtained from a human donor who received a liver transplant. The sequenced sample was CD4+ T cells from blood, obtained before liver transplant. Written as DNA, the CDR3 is TGTGCCAGCAGTTCCGGAGGGACTAGCTTCTACGAGCAGTACTTC. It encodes CASSSGGTSFYEQYF.